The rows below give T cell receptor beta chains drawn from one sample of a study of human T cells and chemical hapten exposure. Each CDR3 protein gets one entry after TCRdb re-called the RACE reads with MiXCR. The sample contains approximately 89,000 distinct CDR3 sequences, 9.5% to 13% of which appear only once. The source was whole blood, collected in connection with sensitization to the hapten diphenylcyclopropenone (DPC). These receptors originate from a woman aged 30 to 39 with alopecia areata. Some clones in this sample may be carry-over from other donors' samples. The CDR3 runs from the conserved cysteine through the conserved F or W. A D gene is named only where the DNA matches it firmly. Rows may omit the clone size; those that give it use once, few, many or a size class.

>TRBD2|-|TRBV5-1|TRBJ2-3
CASTNLAAHTDTQYF
TGCGCCAGCACCAACCTAGCGGCGCACACAGATACGCAGTATTTT
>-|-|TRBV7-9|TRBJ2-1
CASSFTNYNEQFF
TGTGCCAGCAGCTTTACTAACTACAATGAGCAGTTCTTC
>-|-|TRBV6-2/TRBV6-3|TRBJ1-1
CASSRGFEAFF
TGTGCCAGCAGTCGGGGGTTTGAAGCTTTCTTT
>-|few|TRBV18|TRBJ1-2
CASSRTGTGIYGYTF
TGTGCCAGCTCACGAACCGGGACGGGCATCTATGGCTACACCTTC
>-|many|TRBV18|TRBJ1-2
CASSPKDDYGYTF
TGTGCCAGCTCACCAAAAGATGACTATGGCTACACCTTC
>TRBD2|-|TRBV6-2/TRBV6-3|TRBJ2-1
CASNPPLAGPSYNEQFF
TGTGCCAGCAACCCACCACTAGCGGGCCCCTCCTACAATGAGCAGTTCTTC
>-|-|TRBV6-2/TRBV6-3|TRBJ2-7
CASRSAPGRAYEQYF
TGTGCCAGCAGATCCGCACCGGGACGGGCCTACGAGCAGTACTTC
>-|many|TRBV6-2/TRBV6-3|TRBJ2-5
CASSYTQIQETQYF
TGTGCCAGCAGCTACACACAGATCCAAGAGACCCAGTACTTC
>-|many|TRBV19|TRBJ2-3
CASSSRGGGTDTQYF
TGTGCCAGTAGTAGCAGGGGTGGAGGCACAGATACGCAGTATTTT
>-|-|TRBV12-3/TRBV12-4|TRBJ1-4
CASSREVIGGEKLFF
TGTGCCAGCAGTAGAGAGGTGATCGGGGGTGAAAAACTGTTTTTT
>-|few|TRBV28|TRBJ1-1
CASSFPNEAFF
TGTGCCAGCAGTTTCCCTAATGAAGCTTTCTTT
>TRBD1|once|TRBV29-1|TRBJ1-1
CSAGVRGQAEAFF
TGCAGCGCTGGGGTCAGGGGGCAGGCTGAAGCTTTCTTT
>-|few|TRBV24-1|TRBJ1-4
CATSDGSADEKLFF
TGTGCCACCAGTGATGGGTCGGCGGATGAAAAACTGTTTTTT
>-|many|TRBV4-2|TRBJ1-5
CASSPDRNSNQPQHF
TGTGCCAGCAGTCCAGACAGGAATAGCAATCAGCCCCAGCATTTT
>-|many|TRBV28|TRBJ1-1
CASKGQGPEAFF
TGTGCCAGCAAAGGGCAGGGCCCAGAAGCTTTCTTT
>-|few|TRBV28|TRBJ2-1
CASSFRPRTDEQFF
TGTGCCAGCAGTTTTAGACCAAGGACGGATGAGCAGTTCTTC
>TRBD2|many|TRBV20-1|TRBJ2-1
CSASPLTSGRGSSYNEQFF
TGCAGTGCTTCGCCCTTGACTAGCGGGAGGGGGAGCTCCTACAATGAGCAGTTCTTC
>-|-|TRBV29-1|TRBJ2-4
CSVAAVAKNIQYF
TGCAGCGTTGCGGCAGTAGCCAAAAACATTCAGTACTTC
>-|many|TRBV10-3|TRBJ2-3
CAISDGRTSSTDTQYF
TGTGCCATCAGTGACGGGCGGACCAGTAGCACAGATACGCAGTATTTT
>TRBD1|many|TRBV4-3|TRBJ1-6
CASSQVRTGNNSPLHF
TGCGCCAGCAGCCAAGTCCGGACAGGGAATAATTCACCCCTCCACTTT
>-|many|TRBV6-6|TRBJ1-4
CASSPRDEKLFF
TGTGCCAGCAGTCCGAGGGATGAAAAACTGTTTTTT
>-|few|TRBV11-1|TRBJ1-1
CASSLALGDEAFF
TGTGCCAGCAGCTTAGCGCTAGGGGATGAAGCTTTCTTT
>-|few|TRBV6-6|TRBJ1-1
CASGEAGQGTEAFF
TGTGCCAGCGGCGAGGCAGGGCAGGGTACTGAAGCTTTCTTT
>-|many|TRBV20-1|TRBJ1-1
CSASLIMNTEAFF
TGCAGTGCTAGCTTGATTATGAACACTGAAGCTTTCTTT
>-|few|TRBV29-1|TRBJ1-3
CSVAEEPGNTIYF
TGCAGCGTTGCCGAGGAGCCTGGAAACACCATATATTTT
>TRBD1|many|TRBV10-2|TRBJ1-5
CASSESGGTDSNQPQHF
TGCGCCAGCAGTGAGTCGGGGGGGACAGATAGCAATCAGCCCCAGCATTTT
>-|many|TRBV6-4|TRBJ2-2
CASSYRGGTGELFF
TGTGCCAGCAGTTACAGGGGAGGCACCGGGGAGCTGTTTTTT
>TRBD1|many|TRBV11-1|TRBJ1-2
CASSPTGDYNYGYTF
TGTGCCAGCAGCCCTACAGGGGACTACAACTATGGCTACACCTTC
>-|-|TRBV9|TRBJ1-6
CASSVGRGGGYNSPLHF
TGTGCCAGCAGCGTAGGGCGGGGAGGTGGCTATAATTCACCCCTCCACTTT
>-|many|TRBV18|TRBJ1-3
CASSPVKVSSSGNTIYF
TGTGCCAGCTCACCGGTTAAGGTCTCCTCCTCTGGAAACACCATATATTTT
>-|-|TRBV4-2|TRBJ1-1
CASSQEESMNTEAFF
TGTGCCAGCAGCCAAGAGGAGTCAATGAACACTGAAGCTTTCTTT
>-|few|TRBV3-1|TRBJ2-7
CASSQDVPNSPWYEQYF
TGTGCCAGCAGCCAAGATGTGCCGAACTCGCCCTGGTACGAGCAGTACTTC
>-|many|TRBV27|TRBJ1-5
CASSRWGAAGQPQHF
TGTGCCAGCAGCCGGTGGGGGGCGGCGGGGCAGCCCCAGCATTTT
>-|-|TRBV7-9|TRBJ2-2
CASSSRDGNTGELFF
TGTGCCAGCAGTAGCCGGGACGGAAACACCGGGGAGCTGTTTTTT
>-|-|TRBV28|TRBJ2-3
CASLGLWELTDTQYF
TGTGCCAGCCTGGGGTTGTGGGAACTCACAGATACGCAGTATTTT
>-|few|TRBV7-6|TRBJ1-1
CASSLRQQNTEAFF
TGTGCCAGCAGCTTAAGACAGCAGAACACTGAAGCTTTCTTT
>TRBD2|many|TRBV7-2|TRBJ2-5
CASSSRTSGAKWGETQYF
TGTGCCAGCAGCTCCCGGACTAGCGGGGCCAAATGGGGAGAGACCCAGTACTTC
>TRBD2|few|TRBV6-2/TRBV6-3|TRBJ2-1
CASRGTIGNDNEQFF
TGTGCCAGCAGGGGGACTATCGGAAACGACAATGAGCAGTTCTTC
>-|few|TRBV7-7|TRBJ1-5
CASSLVPLGRDFNQPQHF
TGTGCCAGCAGCTTAGTACCGCTAGGGAGGGACTTCAATCAGCCCCAGCATTTT
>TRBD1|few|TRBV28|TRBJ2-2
CASIDRTGPGELFF
TGTGCCAGCATCGATCGGACAGGACCCGGGGAGCTGTTTTTT
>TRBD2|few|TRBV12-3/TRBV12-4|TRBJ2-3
CASTLGGGTDTQYF
TGTGCCAGCACCTTGGGAGGGGGCACAGATACGCAGTATTTT
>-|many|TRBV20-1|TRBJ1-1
CSARTVMNTEAFF
TGCAGTGCTAGAACAGTCATGAACACTGAAGCTTTCTTT
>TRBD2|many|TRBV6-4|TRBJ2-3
CASSATGLAGLSSTDTQYF
TGTGCCAGCAGTGCAACGGGACTAGCGGGCCTATCTAGCACAGATACGCAGTATTTT
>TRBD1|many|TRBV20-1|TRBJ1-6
CSARASGQGLRSLHF
TGCAGTGCTAGAGCCTCCGGACAGGGTTTACGTAGCCTCCACTTT
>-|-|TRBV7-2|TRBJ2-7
CASSGLSSYEQYF
TGTGCCAGTTCGGGACTCAGCTCCTACGAGCAGTACTTC
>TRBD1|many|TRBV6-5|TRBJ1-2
CASSYGTGGGRGYTF
TGTGCCAGCAGTTACGGGACAGGGGGCGGACGTGGCTACACCTTC
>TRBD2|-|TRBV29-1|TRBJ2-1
CSVALGGGNEQFF
TGCAGCGTTGCCCTCGGCGGGGGGAATGAGCAGTTCTTC
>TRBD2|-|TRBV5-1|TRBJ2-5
CASSLALAEETQYF
TGCGCTAGCAGCTTGGCTCTAGCGGAAGAGACCCAGTACTTC
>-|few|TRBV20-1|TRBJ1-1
CSARWMRGGGTEAFF
TGCAGTGCTAGATGGATGCGGGGCGGGGGCACTGAAGCTTTCTTT
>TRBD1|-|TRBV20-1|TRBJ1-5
CSVSRGAGSNQPQHF
TGCAGTGTCAGCAGGGGGGCGGGTAGCAATCAGCCCCAGCATTTT
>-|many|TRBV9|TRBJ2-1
CASSPRHNEQFF
TGTGCCAGCAGCCCACGACACAATGAGCAGTTCTTC
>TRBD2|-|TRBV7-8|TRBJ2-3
CASSLLSGRAADTQYF
TGTGCCAGCAGCTTACTTTCCGGGAGGGCCGCAGATACGCAGTATTTT
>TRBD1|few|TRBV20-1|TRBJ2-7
CSASPGTGLSGEQYF
TGCAGTGCTAGTCCAGGGACAGGTTTATCCGGCGAGCAGTACTTC
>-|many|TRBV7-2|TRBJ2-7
CASSPVGGGQVYEQYF
TGTGCCAGCAGCCCCGTCGGGGGGGGACAGGTCTACGAGCAGTACTTC